These T cell receptor beta chains were read from a single sample in a study of OX40 agonist ivuxolimab in advanced cancers. Repertoires were generated with immunoSEQ multiplex PCR, while TCRdb's copy carries only in-frame clones and drops some. The sample has 90,000 to 130,000 clones; 85% to 95% are singletons. The sample consisted of CD4+ or CD8+ T cells sorted from blood, taken in a trial of the OX40 agonist ivuxolimab. These TCRs come from an adult with an advanced solid tumor such as melanoma, head and neck, liver or kidney cancer. The CDR3 runs from the conserved cysteine through the conserved F or W. The D gene is left open where the match is weak. The listing skips clone size in some rows; elsewhere it reads once, few, many or a size class.

V,D,J,size,DNA,CDR3
TRBV19,TRBD1,TRBJ2-3,NA,TGTGCCAGTAGTATTGACCAGGGGGTAGGCACAGATACGCAGTATTTT,CASSIDQGVGTDTQYF
TRBV25-1,NA,TRBJ2-7,once,TGTGCCAGCAGAAATCCAGGGTTCGGGGAGCAGTACTTC,CASRNPGFGEQYF
TRBV6-5,NA,TRBJ2-7,NA,TGTGCCAGCAGTTACCCCAGTTCCCACGAGCAGTACTTC,CASSYPSSHEQYF
TRBV19,NA,TRBJ1-2,NA,TGTGCCAGTACCCCGGACGGGCTTAACTATGGCTACACCTTC,CASTPDGLNYGYTF
TRBV29-1,NA,TRBJ2-7,NA,TGCAGCGTCAGGGGGGACTACACCTACGAGCAGTACTTC,CSVRGDYTYEQYF
TRBV7-2,TRBD1,TRBJ1-2,NA,TGTGCCAGCAGCCCCAGGGACAGGGGATGGGATGGCTACACCTTC,CASSPRDRGWDGYTF
TRBV2,NA,TRBJ1-2,NA,TGTGCCAGCAGTGTGCAGGGTTATGGCTACACCTTC,CASSVQGYGYTF
TRBV23-1,NA,TRBJ2-7,NA,TGCGCCAGCAGTCACCCGGTAGGGCCGCACGAGCAGTACTTC,CASSHPVGPHEQYF
TRBV5-6,NA,TRBJ2-7,NA,TGTGCCAGCAGCTTGCCCACAGGGAACGAGCAGTACTTC,CASSLPTGNEQYF
TRBV5-1,NA,TRBJ2-7,NA,TGCGCCAGCAGCTTGGGGTCGGACATCTCCTACGAGCAGTACTTC,CASSLGSDISYEQYF
TRBV7-8,NA,TRBJ1-4,NA,TGTGCCAGCAGCTTAGTATCTAATGAAAAACTGTTTTTT,CASSLVSNEKLFF
TRBV11-3,NA,TRBJ1-2,NA,TGTGCCAGCAGCTTAGCTGGGTATGGCTACACCTTC,CASSLAGYGYTF
TRBV7-8,NA,TRBJ2-7,NA,TGTGCCAGCAGCTTAGCAGCAGGGGCCCCCTACGAGCAGTACTTC,CASSLAAGAPYEQYF
TRBV27,TRBD2,TRBJ2-3,NA,TGTGCCAGCAGTCTCTTAGCGGGAGGGAAAACAGATACGCAGTATTTT,CASSLLAGGKTDTQYF
TRBV25-1,TRBD1,TRBJ1-1,NA,TGTGCCAGCAGTGCGGGGACAGGGAAAGCTTTCTTT,CASSAGTGKAFF
TRBV29-1,NA,TRBJ1-4,NA,TGCAGCGCTCTCGGCAGTGTCGGTTCAGGGACCAGAGATGAAAAACTGTTTTTT,CSALGSVGSGTRDEKLFF
TRBV7-9,NA,TRBJ2-1,NA,TGTGCCAGCAGCCCTTCTACGACAGGCAGCTCCTACAATGAGCAGTTCTTC,CASSPSTTGSSYNEQFF
TRBV7-9,TRBD2,TRBJ2-7,medium-sized,TGTGCCAGCAGCTCCTTAGGACTAGCGGGAGAAGATGAGCAGTACTTC,CASSSLGLAGEDEQYF
TRBV4-2,NA,TRBJ2-2,NA,TGTGCCAGCAGCCCCGATGAGGGGCCGAACAGCGAGCTGTTTTTT,CASSPDEGPNSELFF
TRBV5-1,NA,TRBJ1-1,NA,TGCGCCAGCAGCTTGTTGGCGGAAGGGACTGAAGCTTTCTTT,CASSLLAEGTEAFF
TRBV7-6,NA,TRBJ2-5,NA,TGTGCCAGCAGCTCCGTCGGACGCTCACGGGAGACCCAGTACTTC,CASSSVGRSRETQYF
TRBV11-2,TRBD2,TRBJ2-3,NA,TGTGCCAGCGGCCCCCGACGCGGGGGGGTTAATACGCAGTATTTT,CASGPRRGGVNTQYF
TRBV6-1,NA,TRBJ2-7,NA,TGTGCCAGCAGTGTGAGTACAGGGTTGTACGAGCAGTACTTC,CASSVSTGLYEQYF
TRBV7-8,NA,TRBJ2-7,NA,TGTGCCAGCAGCTTAGGGGGCGATCGACTAATGTTCGAGCAGTACTTC,CASSLGGDRLMFEQYF
TRBV7-9,NA,TRBJ2-7,NA,TGTGCCAGCAGCTTAGCCGCTGGGCAGTACTTC,CASSLAAGQYF
TRBV5-8,TRBD1,TRBJ2-7,NA,TGTGCCAGCAGACCAATCTGGGACAGTAAAGCCTACGAGCAGTACTTC,CASRPIWDSKAYEQYF
TRBV5-1,NA,TRBJ2-3,NA,TGCGCCAGCAGCTCCACCGCGACTAGTGCCGTAAGAGATACGCAGTATTTT,CASSSTATSAVRDTQYF
TRBV19,TRBD2,TRBJ2-5,NA,TGTGCCAGTAGTATAGTAGCGGGGGGACTAGAGACCCAGTACTTC,CASSIVAGGLETQYF
TRBV6-5,NA,TRBJ2-2,NA,TGTGCCAGCGGATTTCATAGCGGTACCGGGGAGCTGTTTTTT,CASGFHSGTGELFF